These T cell receptor beta chains were read from a single sample in a study of brain T cells in children with intractable seizures. The assay was immunoSEQ multiplex PCR, and TCRdb's table has in-frame clones only and misses some. The sample contains tens of thousands of clones, about 92% of which appear only once. This sample comprised peripheral blood, obtained at surgery. The receptors here all came from a boy under two years old with tuberous sclerosis and intractable seizures. Both conserved end residues are part of each CDR3. D genes are given only for firm matches. Some rows mark clone size as missing; the rest say once, few, many or name a class of expanded clone.

v_gene	abundance	j_gene	d_gene	CDR3nt	CDR3aa
TRBV19	NA	TRBJ1-2	TRBD1	TGTGCCAGTAGTATTACATTGAGGGACAGGGGCCTAGATGGCTACACCTTC	CASSITLRDRGLDGYTF
TRBV18	NA	TRBJ2-7	NA	TGTGCCAGCTCACCAGCCCAACTTAGCATCCGGGGTGGCTACGAGCAGTACTTC	CASSPAQLSIRGGYEQYF
TRBV6-5	NA	TRBJ2-1	TRBD2	TGTGCCAGCAGTTACCCGGGGGGGGAGCAGTTCTTC	CASSYPGGEQFF
TRBV5-1	NA	TRBJ2-2	NA	TGCGCCAGCAGCGGAGGGACAGACGCCGGGGAGCTGTTTTTT	CASSGGTDAGELFF
TRBV9	once	TRBJ2-7	NA	TGTGCCAGCAGCGTAGGGGCAGGGTCCTACGAGCAGTACTTC	CASSVGAGSYEQYF
TRBV7-2	NA	TRBJ2-7	TRBD2	TGTGCCAGCAGCACCCCAGGACTAGCGGGTCAGCAGTACTTC	CASSTPGLAGQQYF
TRBV7-8	medium-sized	TRBJ2-5	TRBD2	TGTGCCAGCAGCCCCAAACCTAGCGGGAGTCTGTGGGAGACCCAGTACTTC	CASSPKPSGSLWETQYF
TRBV5-1	NA	TRBJ2-3	NA	TGCGCCAGCAGCTTGGTGGGCGATACGCAGTATTTT	CASSLVGDTQYF
TRBV6-6	NA	TRBJ2-7	NA	TGTGCCAGCAGTTACTCGATCCACTCTCTAGGAGAGCAGTACTTC	CASSYSIHSLGEQYF
TRBV29-1	once	TRBJ2-5	NA	TGCAGCGTTGAAATACCGGGGGAAGAGACCCAGTACTTC	CSVEIPGEETQYF
TRBV27	NA	TRBJ2-1	TRBD1	TGTGCCAGCAGTCTCCTAATGGGACAGGACTACAATGAGCAGTTCTTC	CASSLLMGQDYNEQFF
TRBV5-4	NA	TRBJ1-2	TRBD1	TGTGCCAGCAGCCTGGTAGTCACCGGACAGGGGAAGGGCTACACCTTC	CASSLVVTGQGKGYTF
TRBV7-3	NA	TRBJ2-3	TRBD2	TGTGCCAGCAGCCCGGGGGGGAGCGGGAGAAATACGCAGTATTTT	CASSPGGSGRNTQYF
TRBV10-3	NA	TRBJ2-4	TRBD1	TGTGCCATCAGTGAGGACAGGGGAGCCAAAAACATTCAGTACTTC	CAISEDRGAKNIQYF
TRBV12-5	NA	TRBJ2-1	NA	TGTGCTAGTGGCCTTGGGAGTGGTGGGAGATTCTACAATGAGCAGTTCTTC	CASGLGSGGRFYNEQFF
TRBV2	NA	TRBJ1-4	NA	TGTGCCAGCAGTGAAATCGAAAAACTGTTTTTT	CASSEIEKLFF
TRBV11-3	NA	TRBJ2-3	NA	TGTGCCAGCAGCTTCGGGATTAGCACAGATACGCAGTATTTT	CASSFGISTDTQYF
TRBV11-2	once	TRBJ2-5	TRBD2	TGTGCCAGCAGCTTAGAACGGCCGGGACTAGAATTTCGGACCCAGTACTTC	CASSLERPGLEFRTQYF
TRBV4-1	NA	TRBJ2-7	TRBD2	TGCGCCAGCAGCCAAGAGGGTCTAGCGGGGGGGTACGAGCAGTACTTC	CASSQEGLAGGYEQYF
TRBV2	NA	TRBJ2-7	TRBD1	TGTGCCAGGGGGGACAGCCTAATTTCCTACGAGCAGTACTTC	CARGDSLISYEQYF
TRBV27	NA	TRBJ2-2	NA	TGTGCCAGCAGTTCACAGCAGAACACCGGGGAGCTGTTTTTT	CASSSQQNTGELFF
TRBV6-5	NA	TRBJ1-2	NA	TGTGCCAGCAGTACGGGGGGAGAAGGCTACACCTTC	CASSTGGEGYTF
TRBV27	NA	TRBJ1-4	TRBD1	TGTGCCAGCAGTACAGGGGGTGAAAAACTGTTTTTT	CASSTGGEKLFF
TRBV11-2	NA	TRBJ1-1	NA	TGTGCCAGCAGCCCCAGGACGGGGGACGCTGAAGCTTTCTTT	CASSPRTGDAEAFF
TRBV25-1	NA	TRBJ1-6	TRBD1	TGTGCCAGCAGTGAATTTGGCAGGGGGCTCGATTCACCCCTCCACTTT	CASSEFGRGLDSPLHF
TRBV5-1	once	TRBJ2-1	NA	TGCGCCAGCACCCCGCCTAGCGCATACAATGAGCAGTTCTTC	CASTPPSAYNEQFF
TRBV7-6	NA	TRBJ2-1	TRBD2	TGTGCCAGCAGCTTAGGACTAGCGGGGGGGAATTCCTACAATGAGCAGTTCTTC	CASSLGLAGGNSYNEQFF
TRBV6-2/TRBV6-3	once	TRBJ2-3	NA	TGTGCCAGCAGTCCGGGGTGGGGAGATACGCAGTATTTT	CASSPGWGDTQYF
TRBV9	NA	TRBJ1-1	NA	TGTGCCAGCAGCCCCGAGCCCGGGGTATTTGAAGCTTTCTTT	CASSPEPGVFEAFF
TRBV7-2	NA	TRBJ1-2	TRBD1	TGTGCCAGCAGCGGGAGTGTCGGGACAGGGAATGGCTACACCTTC	CASSGSVGTGNGYTF
TRBV6-1	NA	TRBJ2-1	TRBD2	TGTGCCAGCAGTGAAACTGCGGGAGGACGCGGACGGTATGAGCAGTTCTTC	CASSETAGGRGRYEQFF
TRBV21-1	NA	TRBJ1-2	NA	TGTGCCAGCAGCAAATGCCAGGGTGGCTATGGCTACACCTTC	CASSKCQGGYGYTF
TRBV7-8	NA	TRBJ2-3	TRBD2	TGTGCCAGCAGCTTGACGACTAGCGGGATAGATACGCAGTATTTT	CASSLTTSGIDTQYF
TRBV29-1	NA	TRBJ1-4	NA	TGCAGCGTTGAAGAGTTGAAAACCTTAAAACTGTTTTTT	CSVEELKTLKLFF
TRBV9	few	TRBJ1-3	TRBD1	TGTGCCAGCAGCGTAGACAGGGGCTCTGGAAACACCATATATTTT	CASSVDRGSGNTIYF
TRBV27	once	TRBJ2-7	TRBD2	TGTGCCAGCTCAAGAGCGGGGAGCTCCTACGAGCAGTACTTC	CASSRAGSSYEQYF
TRBV29-1	NA	TRBJ2-2	TRBD1	TGCAGCGTTGAAGTCTGGACAGGGGGGACCCCCGGGGAGCTGTTTTTT	CSVEVWTGGTPGELFF
TRBV7-8	NA	TRBJ2-1	TRBD2	TGTGCCAGCAGCCCGGGACTAGCGGTATTGGGCAATGAGCAGTTCTTC	CASSPGLAVLGNEQFF
TRBV9	once	TRBJ2-7	NA	TGTGCCAGCAGCGTAGGGAGGGAGGAGGACGAGCAGTACTTC	CASSVGREEDEQYF
TRBV30	NA	TRBJ1-1	NA	TGTGCCTGGAGTGTACGAGGTGGGTTGGGTCGGATTAACCGGCCCACTGAAGCTTTCTTT	CAWSVRGGLGRINRPTEAFF
TRBV27	NA	TRBJ2-5	TRBD2	TGTGCCAGCAGTTTATTAGGGACTAGCGGAGAGACCCAGTACTTC	CASSLLGTSGETQYF
TRBV5-1	NA	TRBJ2-3	NA	TGCGCCAGCAGCTTGGCCGGGAGTCGAGCAGATACGCAGTATTTT	CASSLAGSRADTQYF
TRBV6-5	NA	TRBJ2-3	TRBD1	TGTGCCAGCAGTTACTTCAAGGGGGCCACAGATACGCAGTATTTT	CASSYFKGATDTQYF
TRBV4-1	NA	TRBJ2-5	NA	TGCGCCAGCAGCCCAAGCGGAAAGGTTCAAGAGACCCAGTACTTC	CASSPSGKVQETQYF
TRBV19	NA	TRBJ2-2	NA	TGTGCCAGTAGTACCCGAGGGGCCACCGGGGAGCTGTTTTTT	CASSTRGATGELFF
TRBV13	NA	TRBJ2-5	NA	TGTGCCAGCAGCTTAGCCCGGACTGCCCAAGAAGAGACCCAGTACTTC	CASSLARTAQEETQYF
TRBV28	once	TRBJ2-7	NA	TGTGCCAGCAGCGCCGGGACTTCCTCCTACGAGCAGTACTTC	CASSAGTSSYEQYF
TRBV6-4	few	TRBJ2-1	TRBD1	TGTGCCAGCAGTGACTCCGGGACAGGGGGCTACAATGAGCAGTTCTTC	CASSDSGTGGYNEQFF
TRBV4-2	NA	TRBJ2-1	NA	TGTGCCAGCAGCCAAGATAATACAGGGCCCATTGGAGGGCAGTTCTTC	CASSQDNTGPIGGQFF
TRBV15	once	TRBJ2-7	NA	TGTGCCACCAGCCCCGGGACGGCCTTCTCCTACGAGCAGTACTTC	CATSPGTAFSYEQYF
TRBV7-9	NA	TRBJ2-3	TRBD1	TGTGCCAGCTCTCCCGGGACAGGGGGCCTCAACACAGATACGCAGTATTTT	CASSPGTGGLNTDTQYF
TRBV2	NA	TRBJ2-5	TRBD2	TGTGCCAGCAGCCAGGCGGGGGTAGAGACCCAGTACTTC	CASSQAGVETQYF
TRBV20-1	few	TRBJ2-3	NA	TGCAGTGCTAGTAGAGGGGATACGCAGTATTTT	CSASRGDTQYF
TRBV3-1/TRBV3-2	NA	TRBJ2-7	NA	TGTGCCAGCAGCCAAGCATCGTCCTCGACCTACGAGCAGTACTTC	CASSQASSSTYEQYF